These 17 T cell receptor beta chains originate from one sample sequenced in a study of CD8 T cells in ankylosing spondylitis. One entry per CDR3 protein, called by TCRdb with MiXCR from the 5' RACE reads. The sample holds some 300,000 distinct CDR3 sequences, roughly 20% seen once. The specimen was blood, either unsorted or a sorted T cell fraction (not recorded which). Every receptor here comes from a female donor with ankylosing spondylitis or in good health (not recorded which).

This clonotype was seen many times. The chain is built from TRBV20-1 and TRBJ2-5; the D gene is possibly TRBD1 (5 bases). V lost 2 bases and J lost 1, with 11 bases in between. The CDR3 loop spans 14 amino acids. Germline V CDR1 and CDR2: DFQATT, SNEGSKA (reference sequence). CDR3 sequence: CSARPHRSQETQYF. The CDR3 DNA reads TGCAGTGCTAGACCCCACAGGTCCCAAGAGACCCAGTACTTC.

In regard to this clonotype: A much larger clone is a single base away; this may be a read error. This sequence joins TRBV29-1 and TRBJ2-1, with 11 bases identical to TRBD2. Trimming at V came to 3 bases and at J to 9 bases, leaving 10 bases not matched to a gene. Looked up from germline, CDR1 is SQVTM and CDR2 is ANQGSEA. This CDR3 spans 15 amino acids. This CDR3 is CSVETSGISGGEQFF. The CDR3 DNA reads TGCAGCGTTGAGACTAGCGGGATTTCGGGGGGTGAGCAGTTCTTC.

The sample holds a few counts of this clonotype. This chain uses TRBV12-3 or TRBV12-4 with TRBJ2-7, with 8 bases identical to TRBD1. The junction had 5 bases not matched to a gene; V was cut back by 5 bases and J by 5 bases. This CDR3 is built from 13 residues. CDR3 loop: CASSPRGPNEQYF. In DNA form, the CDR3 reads TGTGCCAGCAGTCCCAGGGGGCCAAACGAGCAGTACTTC.

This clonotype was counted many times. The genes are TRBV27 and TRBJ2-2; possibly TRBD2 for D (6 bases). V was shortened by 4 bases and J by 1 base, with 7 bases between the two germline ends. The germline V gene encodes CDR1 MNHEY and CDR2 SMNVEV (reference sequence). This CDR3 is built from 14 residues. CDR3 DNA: TGTGCCAGCAGTTCGGGACTGAACACCGGGGAGCTGTTTTTT. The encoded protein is CASSSGLNTGELFF.

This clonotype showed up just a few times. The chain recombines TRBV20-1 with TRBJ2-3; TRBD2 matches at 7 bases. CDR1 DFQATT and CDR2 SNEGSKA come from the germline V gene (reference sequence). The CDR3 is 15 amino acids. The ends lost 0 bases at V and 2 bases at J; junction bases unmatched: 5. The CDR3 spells CSARDLAENTDTQYF. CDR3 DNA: TGCAGTGCTAGAGATCTAGCGGAGAACACAGATACGCAGTATTTT.

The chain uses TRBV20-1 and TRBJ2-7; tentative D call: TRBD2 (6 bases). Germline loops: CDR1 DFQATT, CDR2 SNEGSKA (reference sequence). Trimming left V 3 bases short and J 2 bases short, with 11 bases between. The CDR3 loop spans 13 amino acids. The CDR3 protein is CSARERTTYEQYF. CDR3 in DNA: TGCAGTGCTAGGGAGCGGACTACCTACGAGCAGTACTTC.

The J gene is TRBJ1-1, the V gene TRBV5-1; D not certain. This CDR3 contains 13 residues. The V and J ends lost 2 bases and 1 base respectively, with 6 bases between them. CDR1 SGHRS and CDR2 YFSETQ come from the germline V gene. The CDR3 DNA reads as TGCGCCAGCAGCTTCCAACAGAACACTGAAGCTTTCTTT. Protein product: CASSFQQNTEAFF.

This chain's CDR3 is CASSLLTSGRNEQFF. The CDR3 DNA sequence: TGTGCCAGCAGCTTACTGACTAGCGGGAGGAATGAGCAGTTCTTC. The chain links TRBV11-3 to TRBJ2-1, with 13 bases fitting TRBD2. The CDR3 spans 15 residues. Germline assignment: CDR1 SGHNT and CDR2 YENEEA. With V trimmed by 2 bases and J by 7 bases, 2 bases remained unmatched.

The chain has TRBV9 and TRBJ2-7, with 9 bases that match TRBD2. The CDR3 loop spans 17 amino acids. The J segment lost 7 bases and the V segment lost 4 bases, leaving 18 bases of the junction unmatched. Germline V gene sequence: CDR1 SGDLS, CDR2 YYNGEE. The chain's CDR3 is CASSPNVDGGRAREQYF. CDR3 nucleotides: TGTGCCAGCAGCCCAAATGTCGATGGCGGGAGGGCCCGTGAGCAGTACTTC.

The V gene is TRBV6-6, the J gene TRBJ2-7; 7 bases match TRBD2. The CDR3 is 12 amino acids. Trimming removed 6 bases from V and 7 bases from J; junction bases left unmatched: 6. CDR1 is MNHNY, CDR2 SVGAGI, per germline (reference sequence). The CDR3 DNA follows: TGTGCCAGCAGGCCCCACGGGGGGGAGCAGTACTTC. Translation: CASRPHGGEQYF.

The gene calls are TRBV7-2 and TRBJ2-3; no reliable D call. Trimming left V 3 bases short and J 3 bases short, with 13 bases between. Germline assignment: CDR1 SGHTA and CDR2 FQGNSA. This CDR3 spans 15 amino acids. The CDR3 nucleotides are TGTGCCAGCAGCTTCGGCTACATACCAACAGATACGCAGTATTTT. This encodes CASSFGYIPTDTQYF.

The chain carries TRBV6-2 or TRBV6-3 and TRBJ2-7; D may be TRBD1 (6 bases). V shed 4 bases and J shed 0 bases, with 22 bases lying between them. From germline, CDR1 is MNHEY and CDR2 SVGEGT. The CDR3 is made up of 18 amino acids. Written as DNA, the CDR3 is TGTGCCAGCAGTTCCATTCGTGGACAGATTATGGTCTCCTACGAGCAGTACTTC. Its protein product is CASSSIRGQIMVSYEQYF.

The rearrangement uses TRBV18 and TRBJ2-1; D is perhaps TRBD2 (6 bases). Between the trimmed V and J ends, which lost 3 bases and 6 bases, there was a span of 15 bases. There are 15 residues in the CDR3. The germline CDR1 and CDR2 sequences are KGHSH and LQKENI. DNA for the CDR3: TGTGCCAGCTCACCCCCATCGGGAGTGGGCAATGAGCAGTTCTTC. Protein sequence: CASSPPSGVGNEQFF. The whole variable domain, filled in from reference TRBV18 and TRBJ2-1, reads NAGVMQNPRHLVRRRGQEARLRCSPMKGHSHVYWYRQLPEEGLKFMVYLQKENIIDESGMPKERFSAEFPKEGPSILRIQQVVRGDSAAYFCASSPPSGVGNEQFFGPGTRLTVL.

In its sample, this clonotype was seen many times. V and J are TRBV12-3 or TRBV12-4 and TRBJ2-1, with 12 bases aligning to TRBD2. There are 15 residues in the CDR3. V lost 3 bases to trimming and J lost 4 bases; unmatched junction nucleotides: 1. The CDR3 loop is CASSFGTSGYNEQFF. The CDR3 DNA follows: TGTGCCAGCAGTTTCGGGACTAGCGGGTACAATGAGCAGTTCTTC.

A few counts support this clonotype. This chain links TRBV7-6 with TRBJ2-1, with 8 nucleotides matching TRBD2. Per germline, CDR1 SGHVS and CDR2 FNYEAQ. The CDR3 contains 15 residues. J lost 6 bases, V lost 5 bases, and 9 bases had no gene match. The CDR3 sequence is CASSAGLGRGNEQFF. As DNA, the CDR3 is TGTGCCAGCAGCGCGGGACTAGGAAGGGGCAATGAGCAGTTCTTC.

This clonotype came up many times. The CDR3 nucleotides are TGTGCCAGCAGCCCCTTGGGACAGGGGGCGGGGGCCGGGGAGCTGTTTTTT. Translation: CASSPLGQGAGAGELFF. J is TRBJ2-2 and V is TRBV12-3 or TRBV12-4, with TRBD1 identical over 12 bases. The CDR3 is 17 residues long. J gave up 6 bases and V 6 bases, and 11 bases lay outside the gene matches.

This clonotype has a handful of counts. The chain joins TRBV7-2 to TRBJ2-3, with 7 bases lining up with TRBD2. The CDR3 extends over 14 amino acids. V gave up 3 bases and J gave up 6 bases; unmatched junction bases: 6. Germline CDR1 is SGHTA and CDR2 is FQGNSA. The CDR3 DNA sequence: TGTGCCAGCAGCTTCGGACCAGCGGGGGATACGCAGTATTTT. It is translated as CASSFGPAGDTQYF.